The 20 T cell receptor beta chains below were found in one sample sequenced in a study of Graves' ophthalmopathy and Graves' hyperthyroidism. Amplification from RNA transcripts yielded the TCR beta CDR3 regions. In the first round, RT-PCR was carried out with HTBI primers, and a multiplex PCR formed the second round. TCRdb analysed the multiplex PCR reads with MiXCR anew, one entry per CDR3 protein. The table shows about 740,000 distinct CDR3 sequences, with 35% to 50% occurring only once. Sequences were obtained from peripheral blood. These receptors were collected from an adult man with Graves' ophthalmopathy.

Remarks on this clonotype: A read error is possible here, since a much larger clone lies one base away. The chain is built from TRBV29-1 and TRBJ2-7; D gene unclear. Germline V gene sequence: CDR1 SQVTM, CDR2 ANQGSEA. The CDR3 totals 12 residues. CDR3 loop: CSIEVSTYEQYF. CDR3 coding DNA: TGCAGCATTGAGGTGTCAACCTACGAGCAGTACTTC.

This clonotype has a handful of counts. The CDR3: CASSGEGTNTGELFF. Here the CDR3 DNA reads TGTGCCAGCAGCGGGGAGGGGACGAACACCGGGGAGCTGTTTTTT. The chain combines TRBV9 with TRBJ2-2; 7 bases fit TRBD2. With 3 bases clipped from V and 0 bases from J, the junction kept 2 bases outside the gene matches. The CDR3 is 15 residues long. Germline V gives CDR1 SGDLS, CDR2 YYNGEE.

Regarding this clonotype: This sequence may be a read error, since a much larger clone differs from it by one base. The chain carries TRBV7-8 and TRBJ1-3; possibly TRBD1 for D (5 bases). Germline assignment: CDR1 SGHVS and CDR2 FQNEAQ. The CDR3 extends over 11 amino acids. The CDR3 nucleotides read TGTGCCGGCAGCGCACAGGAAGCCATATATTTT. Its protein product is CAGSAQEAIYF.

The rearrangement links TRBV20-1 to TRBJ1-6; 9 nucleotides line up with TRBD1. Trimming removed 6 bases from V and 9 bases from J; junction bases left unmatched: 9. Germline CDR1 reads DFQATT; CDR2 reads SNEGSKA (reference sequence). The CDR3 has 14 residues. DNA of the CDR3: TGCAGTGCGGAATCGGGACAGGGTAGTTCACCCCTCCACTTT. Its protein is CSAESGQGSSPLHF.

For this clonotype: The junction differs from germline at one of its ends, possibly a read error. This chain connects TRBV2 to TRBJ1-6; D unresolved. Germline-derived CDR1 and CDR2 are SNHLY and FYNNEI. The CDR3 is 13 residues long. The CDR3: CASSPRMESPPHF. CDR3 DNA: TGTGCCAGCTCCCCGCGAATGGAATCACCCCCCCACTTT.

V usage is TRBV25-1 and J usage is TRBJ2-2, with TRBD1 as a possible D gene (5 bases). Germline CDR1 and CDR2: MGHDK and SYGVNS. CDR3 length: 17 residues. V shed 5 bases and J shed 0 bases, with 16 bases lying between them. The CDR3 bases are TGTGCCAGCAGTTTTGTAGGGGCGATGGCGAACACCGGGGAGCTGTTTTTT. This encodes CASSFVGAMANTGELFF. The variable domain in full, with the rest retrieved from reference TRBV25-1 and TRBJ2-2, is EADIYQTPRYLVIGTGKKITLECSQTMGHDKMYWYQQDPGMELHLIHYSYGVNSTEKGDLSSESTVSRIRTEHFPLTLESARPSHTSQYLCASSFVGAMANTGELFFGEGSRLTVL.

V usage is TRBV4-2 and J usage is TRBJ2-5; D not certain. The V end lost 1 base, the J end lost 2 bases, and 11 bases lay between the germline ends. This CDR3 contains 15 residues. The germline CDR1 and CDR2 sequences are LGHNA and YNFKEQ. The CDR3 loop is CASSQGVTRQETQYF. Here the CDR3 DNA reads TGTGCCAGCAGCCAAGGCGTTACAAGACAAGAGACCCAGTACTTC.

This chain connects TRBV2 to TRBJ1-5; D unresolved. CDR3 length: 15 amino acids. Germline V gene sequence: CDR1 SNHLY, CDR2 FYNNEI. The V gene lost 5 bases and the J gene lost 0 bases, with 11 bases spanning the gap. This chain's CDR3 is CASSPQTFSNQPQHF. The DNA for the CDR3 is TGTGCCAGCAGTCCGCAGACGTTTAGCAATCAGCCCCAGCATTTT.

This clonotype was seen repeatedly, ten times or more. V and J are TRBV15 and TRBJ2-7; D is possibly TRBD1 (5 bases). Germline V gene sequence: CDR1 LNHNV, CDR2 YYDKDF (reference sequence). The CDR3 consists of 13 residues. Trimming shortened V by 5 bases and J by 2 bases, and 10 bases separated the two germline ends. CDR3 sequence reads: CATSGSGPYEQYF. The CDR3 nucleotides read TGTGCCACCAGCGGGTCAGGGCCCTACGAGCAGTACTTC.

The gene calls are TRBV15 and TRBJ1-2, with D tentatively TRBD1 (5 bases). This CDR3 has 14 residues. The ends were cut back, 1 base at V and 3 bases at J, with 9 bases in the middle. Germline loops: CDR1 LNHNV, CDR2 YYDKDF (reference sequence). The CDR3 sequence is CATSRGTLDYGYTF. The CDR3 DNA follows: TGTGCCACCAGCAGAGGGACATTGGACTATGGCTACACCTTC.

This clonotype was detected ten times or more. The CDR3 spells CASSLGSGSYEQYF. The CDR3 DNA is TGTGCCAGCAGCCTAGGATCCGGGAGCTACGAGCAGTACTTC. This sequence joins TRBV11-2 and TRBJ2-7, with D maybe TRBD2 (6 bases). In germline, CDR1 is SGHAT, CDR2 FQNNGV. V lost 5 bases to trimming and J lost 3 bases, with 14 bases between them. The CDR3 totals 14 residues.

In this sample, this clonotype turned up a few times. Germline is not matched at one junction end, which may reflect a read error. The chain joins TRBV5-1 to TRBJ1-2, with 7 bases aligning to TRBD1. The CDR3 is 14 amino acids. The germline V gene has CDR1 SGHRS and CDR2 YFSETQ. This CDR3 reads CASSLGGQGDGYTF. CDR3 coding DNA: TGTGCCAGCAGTTTGGGGGGGCAGGGGGATGGCTACACCTTC.

The rearrangement links TRBV10-3 to TRBJ1-1; D gene ambiguous. Per germline, CDR1 ENHRY and CDR2 SYGVKD. The germline V and J ends were trimmed by 5 bases and 1 base, with 11 bases remaining between them. The CDR3 totals 14 residues. This chain's CDR3 is CAISYNRRNTEAFF. In DNA form, the CDR3 reads TGTGCCATCAGTTACAATCGCAGGAACACTGAAGCTTTCTTT.

This clonotype was counted once. This sequence joins TRBV7-9 and TRBJ1-2; D unresolved. Trimming pared 5 bases from V and 3 bases from J, leaving 13 bases between. The CDR3 runs to 14 residues. The germline V gene has CDR1 SEHNR and CDR2 FQNEAQ (reference sequence). CDR3 DNA sequence: TGTGCCAGCAGCGCCCAGGAATTGGACTATGGCTACACCTTC. As protein: CASSAQELDYGYTF.

This clonotype was detected a few times. V gene TRBV7-2 combines with J gene TRBJ1-4, with 7 bases aligning to TRBD1. This CDR3 contains 14 residues. Per germline, CDR1 SGHTA and CDR2 FQGNSA. The J segment lost 7 bases and the V segment lost 3 bases, leaving 5 bases of the junction unmatched. The CDR3 sequence: CASSFGRGLEKLFF. CDR3 coding DNA: TGTGCCAGCAGCTTTGGTAGGGGGCTTGAAAAACTGTTTTTT.

This clonotype was recorded many times. V and J are TRBV11-2 and TRBJ1-1; no definite D call. This CDR3 has 14 residues. CDR1 and CDR2 from the germline V gene are SGHAT and FQNNGV. Trimming removed 6 bases at V and 3 bases at J, with 14 bases between. The CDR3 nucleotides read TGTGCCAGCAGTTCAACTCGACGGGACACTGAAGCTTTCTTT. Its protein product is CASSSTRRDTEAFF.

This chain links TRBV7-6 with TRBJ1-1; D is ambiguous. The CDR3 length is 13 residues. V shed 6 bases and J shed 5 bases, with 13 bases lying between them. From germline, CDR1 is SGHVS and CDR2 FNYEAQ. DNA for the CDR3: TGTGCCAGCAGTCCCCCCGGCCGGACTGAAGCTTTCTTT. Translation gives CASSPPGRTEAFF.

This clonotype showed up just a few times. V usage is TRBV7-9 and J usage is TRBJ1-5; D not certain. The germline gives CDR1 SEHNR, CDR2 FQNEAQ (reference sequence). This CDR3 comprises 17 residues. V gave up 4 bases and J gave up 0 bases, with 16 bases separating them. The CDR3 region has the DNA TGTGCCAGCAGCTCTTGGAAGGGCCCCTATAGCAATCAGCCCCAGCATTTT. It specifies CASSSWKGPYSNQPQHF. Variable domain in full (rest from reference TRBV7-9 and TRBJ1-5): DTGVSQNPRHKITKRGQNVTFRCDPISEHNRLYWYRQTLGQGPEFLTYFQNEAQLEKSRLLSDRFSAERPKGSFSTLEIQRTEQGDSAMYLCASSSWKGPYSNQPQHFGDGTRLSIL.

The chain recombines TRBV10-3 with TRBJ1-5; 9 bases are a match to TRBD1. V shed 10 bases and J 1 base; nucleotides not matched to a gene: 5. The CDR3 is 14 amino acids. The germline gives CDR1 ENHRY, CDR2 SYGVKD. The CDR3 sequence: CATGDRASNQPQHF. The CDR3 DNA follows: TGTGCCACTGGGGACAGGGCCAGCAATCAGCCCCAGCATTTT.

This rearrangement joins TRBV7-9 to TRBJ2-2; 7 nucleotides align to TRBD2. This CDR3 is 15 amino acids long. V lost 5 bases, J lost 3 bases, and 6 bases stayed unmatched. Germline loops: CDR1 SEHNR, CDR2 FQNEAQ (reference sequence). Here the CDR3 reads CASSPGREYTGELFF. The CDR3 DNA follows: TGTGCCAGCAGCCCCGGGCGGGAGTACACCGGGGAGCTGTTTTTT.